This TCR beta chain was profiled in a study of T cells in Graves' hyperthyroidism and ophthalmopathy. Study-wide points: Blood also carried most thyroid clonotypes expanded above 0.001.

Amplified regions were TCR beta CDR3 sequences from RNA transcripts. Using the HTBI primer set, a first-round RT-PCR was run on the TCR CDR3. TCRdb processed the multiplex PCR reads anew with MiXCR; each CDR3 protein has one entry. The data show hundreds of thousands of distinct CDR3 sequences, just under 45% seen once. This clonotype occurred many times. The target antigen is unknown. Input material: peripheral blood or thyroid tissue (not recorded which). This TCR derives from an adult man with Graves' disease, either hyperthyroidism or ophthalmopathy (not recorded which).

The CDR3 DNA reads as TGCAGTGCTAGAGGGTACAATCAGCCCCAGCATTTT. Translated, it gives CSARGYNQPQHF. The rearrangement links TRBV20-1 to TRBJ1-5, with unresolved D. V lost 1 base and J 3 bases, leaving 4 bases between the germline ends. Germline CDR1 reads DFQATT; CDR2 reads SNEGSKA (reference sequence). This CDR3 has 12 amino acids.